Detailed here is one T cell receptor beta chain. V dropped 3 bases and J dropped 4; count of bases not matched to a gene: 13. From germline, CDR1 is KGHSH and CDR2 LQKENI. CDR3 length equals 18 residues. Original processing methods: The assay estimated nucleated cells by amplifying reference gene primers. Assay used: immunoSEQ multiplex PCR; TCRdb lists only in-frame clones, some missing. V, J and clone size were drawn from that table, and D and trimming were deduced from the DNA. Of a few hundred thousand clones in the sample, around 86% were seen once. This sample is drawn from a study of blood T cell repertoires in COVID-19. For the study at large: Material from acute and convalescent COVID-19 was sourced from the United States, Italy and Spain. PBMCs, B-cell-depleted T cells, or T cells provided the cDNA or gDNA that made up the material.

Sequenced: peripheral blood. This receptor was identified in a young man with active or convalescent COVID-19. The chain uses TRBV18 and TRBJ2-1, with TRBD1 identical over 9 bases. CDR3 nucleotides: TGTGCCAGCTCACCTACTAACCCCGGGACAGGGAAATACAATGAGCAGTTCTTC. It translates to CASSPTNPGTGKYNEQFF.